This TCR beta chain was identified during a study of neurological immune-mediated disorders. V gave up 5 bases and J gave up 4 bases, with 11 bases separating them. Germline V lookup: CDR1 MNHNS, CDR2 SASEGT. The CDR3 is 13 residues long. The authors obtained over 200 million TCR-beta sequences from 15-18 subjects per sequencing run. TCRdb reprocessed the 5' RACE reads with MiXCR, giving one entry per CDR3 protein. The table has some 66,000 distinct CDR3 sequences, roughly 4% seen once. The rearrangement links TRBV6-1 to TRBJ1-2; D not resolved. The TCR comes from a man between 45 and 60 years old with multiple sclerosis. Sequenced: PBMCs. The CDR3 sequence: CASSPKVGYGYTF. The CDR3 DNA is TGTGCCAGCAGTCCCAAGGTCGGCTATGGCTACACCTTC.